One and the same sample provided the 9 T cell receptor beta chains below, sequenced in a study of shared clonotypes between healthy human individuals. The method was immunoSEQ multiplex PCR; TCRdb's version includes in-frame clones alone and lacks a portion of them. Of some 2.4 million clones in the sample, approximately 93% were seen once. Sequenced material: naive CD4+ T cells from PBMCs. Subset defined: CD45RA+ positively selected. All receptors come from a man between 18 and 29 years old in good health. Some clones in this sample may be carry-over from other donors' samples.

The chain couples TRBV2 to TRBJ1-2; tentatively, D is TRBD1 (6 bases). V shed 3 bases and J shed 6 bases, with 11 bases lying between them. The CDR3 totals 13 residues. From germline, CDR1 is SNHLY and CDR2 FYNNEI. This chain's CDR3 is CASSDSGVDGYTF. As DNA, the CDR3 is TGTGCCAGCAGTGATTCAGGGGTTGATGGCTACACCTTC.

The chain combines TRBV7-2 with TRBJ1-2; TRBD1 matches 7 bases. Germline V gene data show CDR1 as SGHTA and CDR2 as FQGNSA. This CDR3 is built from 16 residues. With 5 bases clipped from V and 4 bases from J, the junction kept 13 bases outside the gene matches. CDR3 bases: TGTGCCAGCAGCCCCAAACAGGGGTTGTCTTTCTATGGCTACACCTTC. Translation gives CASSPKQGLSFYGYTF.

V gene TRBV5-1 combines with J gene TRBJ2-5, with TRBD2 matching 14 bases. V shed 4 bases and J 2 bases; nucleotides not matched to a gene: 1. CDR3 size: 15 residues. Germline loops: CDR1 SGHRS, CDR2 YFSETQ. The CDR3 DNA sequence: TGCGCCAGCAGCCGACTAGCGGGAGGGCAAGAGACCCAGTACTTC. This translates into CASSRLAGGQETQYF.

The V call is TRBV4-2, the J call TRBJ2-4; D unclear. Germline V gene lookup returns CDR1 LGHNA and CDR2 YNFKEQ. CDR3 length: 16 amino acids. V was pared by 0 bases and J by 0 bases, with 9 bases between. The CDR3 loop is CASSQDRRQAKNIQYF. CDR3 DNA: TGTGCCAGCAGCCAAGATAGGCGACAAGCCAAAAACATTCAGTACTTC.

V is TRBV29-1 and J is TRBJ2-3; D is perhaps TRBD1 or TRBD2 (6 bases each). The CDR3 has 14 residues. Per the germline V gene, CDR1 is SQVTM and CDR2 is ANQGSEA. V lost 3 bases to trimming and J lost 0 bases, with 10 bases between them. The CDR3 region is CSVDRRGSTDTQYF. In nucleotides, the CDR3 is TGCAGCGTTGATCGGAGGGGGAGCACAGATACGCAGTATTTT.

The chain is built from TRBV2 and TRBJ1-2; 9 positions match TRBD1. Germline values: CDR1 SNHLY, CDR2 FYNNEI. CDR3 length equals 13 residues. V lost 7 bases, J lost 8 bases, and 8 bases stayed unmatched. This chain's CDR3 is CASKGGQGGGYTF. The CDR3 region has the DNA TGTGCCAGCAAGGGGGGACAGGGAGGCGGCTACACCTTC.

This rearrangement joins TRBV29-1 to TRBJ1-1; tentative D call: TRBD1 (5 bases). The CDR3 consists of 13 residues. Trimming took off 7 bases at V and 0 bases at J, with 12 bases between the two ends. Germline CDR1 and CDR2: SQVTM and ANQGSEA. The CDR3 spells CSGGGGLNTEAFF. CDR3 DNA: TGCAGCGGAGGTGGGGGTCTGAACACTGAAGCTTTCTTT.

The gene calls are TRBV6-5 and TRBJ1-5; 8 positions agree with TRBD1. In germline, CDR1 is MNHEY, CDR2 SVGAGI. The junction had 11 bases not matched to a gene; V was cut back by 4 bases and J by 6 bases. The CDR3 covers 16 residues. This CDR3 reads CASSSPSAGGVQPQHF. The CDR3 DNA reads as TGTGCCAGCAGTTCTCCGAGTGCAGGGGGCGTTCAGCCCCAGCATTTT.

This clone showed up just once. The chain uses TRBV6-6 and TRBJ2-1; 10 bases are shared with TRBD2. Germline-derived CDR1 and CDR2 are MNHNY and SVGAGI (reference sequence). The V segment lost 0 bases and the J segment 6 bases; nucleotides outside the gene matches: 5. The CDR3 length is 16 residues. Here the CDR3 DNA reads TGTGCCAGCAGTTACTCTGCTAGCGGGAGAAGCAATGAGCAGTTCTTC. Its translation: CASSYSASGRSNEQFF.